Included here is one T cell receptor beta chain sequence, with context. The entry originates in a study of PD-1 blockade in classical Hodgkin lymphoma. Overall study: Patients were administered nivolumab (3 mg/kg intravenously) every 2 weeks.

Trimming took off 0 bases at V and 6 bases at J, with 14 bases between the two ends. The CDR3 extends over 15 amino acids. Germline CDR1 reads MNHNY; CDR2 reads SVGAGI (reference sequence). After autologous stem cell transplantation all patients relapsed, and prior brentuximab vedotin exposure differed between cohorts. TCRdb keeps only in-frame clones here, not all; method: immunoSEQ multiplex PCR. The data contain 95,000 to 100,000 clones, approximately 90% of them singletons. The gene calls are TRBV6-6 and TRBJ1-2, with D possibly matching TRBD1 (6 bases). Sequencing used peripheral blood mononuclear cells (PBMCs), obtained before the second cycle of nivolumab. The TCR sequence derives from a human donor with classical Hodgkin lymphoma. The CDR3, as DNA: TGTGCCAGCAGTTACTCGAGGGGGGCGGACCATGGCTACACCTTC. Its protein product is CASSYSRGADHGYTF.